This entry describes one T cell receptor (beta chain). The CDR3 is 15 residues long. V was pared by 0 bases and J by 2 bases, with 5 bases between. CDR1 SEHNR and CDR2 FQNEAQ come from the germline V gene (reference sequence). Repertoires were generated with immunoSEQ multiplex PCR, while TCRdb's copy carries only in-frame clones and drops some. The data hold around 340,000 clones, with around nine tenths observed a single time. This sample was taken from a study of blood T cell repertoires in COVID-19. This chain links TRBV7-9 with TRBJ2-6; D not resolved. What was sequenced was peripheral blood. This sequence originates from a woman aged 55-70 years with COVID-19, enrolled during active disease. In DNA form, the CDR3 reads TGTGCCAGCAGCTTAGCCCCGGCTGGGGCCAACGTCCTGACTTTC. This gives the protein CASSLAPAGANVLTF.